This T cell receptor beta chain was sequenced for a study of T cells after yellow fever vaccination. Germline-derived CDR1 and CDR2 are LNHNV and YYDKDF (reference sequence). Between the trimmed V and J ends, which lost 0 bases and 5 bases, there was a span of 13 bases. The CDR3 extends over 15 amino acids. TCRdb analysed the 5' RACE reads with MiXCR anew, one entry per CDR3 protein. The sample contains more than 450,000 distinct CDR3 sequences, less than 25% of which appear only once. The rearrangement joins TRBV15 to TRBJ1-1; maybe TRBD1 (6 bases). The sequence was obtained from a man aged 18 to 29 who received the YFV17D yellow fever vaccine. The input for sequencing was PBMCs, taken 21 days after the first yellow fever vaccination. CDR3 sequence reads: CATSRERGAGTEAFF. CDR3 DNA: TGTGCCACCAGCAGAGAGCGGGGGGCCGGTACTGAAGCTTTCTTT.